Below, 9 T cell receptor beta chains from the same sample are listed, as sequenced in a study of patients and donors after allogeneic stem cell transplantation. One entry per CDR3 protein, called by TCRdb with MiXCR from the RT-PCR reads. This sample carries about 100,000 distinct CDR3 sequences, 35% of them seen once, and the ten largest clones take 25% to 35%. Material for sequencing was blood, either unsorted or a sorted T cell fraction (not recorded which). These receptors originate from a human donor who was either an allogeneic HSCT recipient or a stem cell or donor lymphocyte infusion donor (not recorded which). It is not recorded whose cells these are; they may come from a transplant donor.

The V and J genes are TRBV4-2 and TRBJ2-7; D not certain. The CDR3 is 15 amino acids. The germline V gene has CDR1 LGHNA and CDR2 YNFKEQ. V was cut by 0 bases and J by 3 bases, with 12 bases left in between. DNA of the CDR3: TGTGCCAGCAGCCAAGATGCGCGGAACCTCTACGAGCAGTACTTC. This translates into CASSQDARNLYEQYF.

The chain links TRBV24-1 to TRBJ2-2, with D hard to call. The CDR3 contains 13 residues. Trimming stripped 3 bases from V and 6 bases from J, with 7 bases between. Germline V gene sequence: CDR1 KGHDR, CDR2 SFDVKD. CDR3 residues: CATSDRAPGELFF. The CDR3 DNA follows: TGTGCCACCAGTGATCGCGCCCCCGGGGAGCTGTTTTTT.

V usage is TRBV7-9 and J usage is TRBJ1-5, with D uncertain. Germline loops: CDR1 SEHNR, CDR2 FQNEAQ (reference sequence). The V end was cut by 4 bases, the J end by 9 bases, with 10 bases between. The CDR3 runs 12 residues. The CDR3 region is CASSSGVGPQHF. In DNA form, the CDR3 reads TGTGCCAGCAGCTCCGGTGTCGGGCCCCAGCATTTT.

The sample holds one count of this clonotype. The chain uses TRBV14 and TRBJ1-2; D remains ambiguous. The CDR3 consists of 12 residues. Trimming shortened V by 4 bases and J by 6 bases, and 9 bases separated the two germline ends. Per the germline V gene, CDR1 is SGHDN and CDR2 is FVKESK. The CDR3 reads CASSRGSDGYTF. The DNA for the CDR3 is TGTGCCAGCAGCCGCGGGTCCGATGGCTACACCTTC.

There are a few counts of this clonotype. V is TRBV20-1 and J is TRBJ2-3; D may match TRBD1 or TRBD2 (5 bases each). V was pared by 1 base and J by 8 bases, with 22 bases between. The CDR3 is made up of 16 amino acids. From germline, CDR1 is DFQATT and CDR2 SNEGSKA (reference sequence). As DNA, the CDR3 is TGCAGTGCTAGAGCCCCCCCCGAGGGGTCTTGGGGTACGCAGTATTTT. This sequence encodes CSARAPPEGSWGTQYF.

This clonotype was counted a few times. The V and J genes are TRBV28 and TRBJ2-2; D is uncertain. The CDR3 has 12 residues. Deletions cut 10 bases from V and 5 bases from J, with 11 bases between. Germline CDR1 MDHEN, CDR2 SYDVKM. The CDR3, as DNA: TGTGCCATCGGGCAGCCAACCGGGGAGCTGTTTTTT. As protein: CAIGQPTGELFF.

This clonotype was counted at least ten times. This chain connects TRBV10-3 to TRBJ1-1; no clear D gene. Deletions cut 6 bases from V and 0 bases from J, with 11 bases between. Germline CDR1 and CDR2: ENHRY and SYGVKD. The CDR3 totals 14 residues. CDR3 in DNA: TGTGCCATCAGAGAGACCTCCATGAACACTGAAGCTTTCTTT. Its translation: CAIRETSMNTEAFF.

This clonotype has more than one count but fewer than ten. This chain uses TRBV7-8 with TRBJ1-1; no reliable D call. The germline V and J ends were trimmed by 3 bases and 3 bases, with 8 bases remaining between them. The CDR3 is 13 amino acids. From germline, CDR1 is SGHVS and CDR2 FQNEAQ. CDR3 sequence: CASSFQAYTEAFF. CDR3 nucleotide sequence: TGTGCCAGCAGCTTCCAGGCCTACACTGAAGCTTTCTTT. Drawing the rest from reference TRBV7-8 and TRBJ1-1, the complete variable domain is GAGVSQSPRYKVAKRGQDVALRCDPISGHVSLFWYQQALGQGPEFLTYFQNEAQLDKSGLPSDRFFAERPEGSVSTLKIQRTQQEDSAVYLCASSFQAYTEAFFGQGTRLTVV.

The rearrangement links TRBV7-2 to TRBJ1-1, with D maybe TRBD1 (6 bases). CDR3 length: 14 residues. Trimming took 2 bases from V and 2 from J, leaving 9 bases between them. Per germline, CDR1 SGHTA and CDR2 FQGNSA. The CDR3 DNA is TGTGCCAGCAGCTTAATAGGGGGTAACACTGAAGCTTTCTTT. It specifies CASSLIGGNTEAFF.